The entry that follows covers one T cell receptor (beta chain) sequence. The time point here: after dendritic cell vaccination, including at tumor progression/relapse. This specimen comes from a study of glioma-infiltrating T cells after dendritic cell vaccination. Profiled with immunoSEQ multiplex PCR; TCRdb holds only in-frame clones, not every one. The repertoire consists of 98,000 or so clones, with approximately 84% occurring once and the leading ten covering about 5.7%. J was trimmed by 4 bases and V by 7 bases; bases with no gene match: 3. The CDR3 sequence is 14 residues long. The germline CDR1 and CDR2 sequences are SGHRS and YFSETQ.

This material consisted of blood, taken after dendritic cell vaccination. The genes are TRBV5-1 and TRBJ2-5; 14 nucleotides match TRBD2. The origin of this receptor is a human donor with glioblastoma. The CDR3 nucleotides read TGCGCCAGCGGGACTAGCGGGAGCGTAGAGACCCAGTACTTC. It translates to CASGTSGSVETQYF.